Each of the 24 T cell receptor beta chains below was sequenced from the same sample in a study of T cell repertoires in cytomegalovirus infection (dated by TCRdb to between 2019 and 2020). Sequenced using an Illumina HiSeq 1500. Through fastp at Q25 and MiXCR, TCRdb rebuilt clones from the public reads, retaining in-frame beta chains. All rows with the same CDR3 protein become a single entry with the most common DNA and genes. The sample profile shows about 830,000 distinct CDR3 sequences; approximately 32% of them were found once. Around 11% of the sample is taken by the ten largest. For these receptors, no antigen is known. Reading the label with the study, this specimen's treatment or condition is: in vitro stimulation with specific CMV peptide epitopes to enrich CMV-specific T cells. The sequenced sample was cultured CD8+ T cells from PBMCs, obtained from culture after CMV antigen stimulation. The receptors come from a human donor in good health (CMV status not recorded). Some clones in this sample may be carry-over from other donors' samples.

V usage is TRBV7-9 and J usage is TRBJ2-7; the D gene is possibly TRBD1 (6 bases). Trimming removed 5 bases at V and 5 bases at J, with 13 bases between. CDR3 size: 13 residues. CDR1 and CDR2 from the germline V gene are SEHNR and FQNEAQ (reference sequence). CDR3 nucleotides: TGTGCCAGCAGCCCCCCCGGGACAAACGAGCAGTACTTC. This encodes CASSPPGTNEQYF.

This clonotype was counted between two and nine times. The chain recombines TRBV4-1 with TRBJ1-1; perhaps TRBD1 as D (6 bases). CDR3 length: 15 amino acids. The V end was cut by 0 bases, the J end by 3 bases, with 11 bases between. CDR1 and CDR2 from the germline V gene are MGHRA and YSYEKL. The CDR3 spells CASSQEHRADTEAFF. Here the CDR3 DNA reads TGCGCCAGCAGCCAAGAGCACAGGGCGGACACTGAAGCTTTCTTT.

This clonotype occurred a few times. This rearrangement joins TRBV28 to TRBJ2-1; 12 nucleotides agree with TRBD2. From germline, CDR1 is MDHEN and CDR2 SYDVKM. The CDR3 sequence is 23 residues long. After removal of 3 bases from V and 0 bases from J, the junction contained 21 bases not matched to a gene. The chain's CDR3 is CASSFRPHPLAGGPERSYNEQFF. The CDR3 bases are TGTGCCAGCAGTTTCAGGCCGCATCCTCTAGCGGGGGGGCCCGAACGCTCCTACAATGAGCAGTTCTTC. The full variable domain, rest sourced from reference TRBV28 and TRBJ2-1, is DVKVTQSSRYLVKRTGEKVFLECVQDMDHENMFWYRQDPGLGLRLIYFSYDVKMKEKGDIPEGYSVSREKKERFSLILESASTNQTSMYLCASSFRPHPLAGGPERSYNEQFFGPGTRLTVL.

This clonotype was picked up a small number of times. The chain uses TRBV6-5 and TRBJ1-4; 8 nucleotides match TRBD1. Germline V gene sequence: CDR1 MNHEY, CDR2 SVGAGI. The V segment lost 4 bases and the J segment 7 bases; nucleotides outside the gene matches: 5. The length of the CDR3 is 14 residues. The DNA of the CDR3 is TGTGCCAGCAGTTCCGACAGGGGTGGTGAAAAACTGTTTTTT. It specifies CASSSDRGGEKLFF.

The sample holds many counts of this clonotype. The V and J genes are TRBV7-2 and TRBJ2-1, with D possibly being TRBD1 (6 bases). The CDR3 is 15 amino acids. Between the trimmed V and J ends, which lost 6 bases and 0 bases, there was a span of 12 bases. Germline values: CDR1 SGHTA, CDR2 FQGNSA. CDR3 amino acids: CASRFGQSSYNEQFF. CDR3 nucleotide sequence: TGTGCCAGCAGATTCGGACAGAGCTCCTACAATGAGCAGTTCTTC.

This clonotype has more than one count but fewer than ten. This chain uses TRBV5-1 with TRBJ2-3, with 10 bases that match TRBD2. Trimming cost V 2 bases and J 6 bases; bases outside gene matches: 6. There are 15 residues in the CDR3. Per germline, CDR1 SGHRS and CDR2 YFSETQ. The CDR3 loop reads CASSLRAGGPDTQYF. CDR3 nucleotides: TGCGCCAGCAGCTTAAGAGCGGGAGGGCCGGATACGCAGTATTTT.

Ten or more counts support this clonotype. This chain links TRBV12-3 or TRBV12-4 with TRBJ2-1, with D tentatively TRBD1 or TRBD2 (5 bases each). The CDR3 runs 15 residues. Trimming shortened V by 5 bases and J by 1 base, and 12 bases separated the two germline ends. DNA for the CDR3: TGTGCCAGCAGTCCCCGGGACGATTCCTACAATGAGCAGTTCTTC. Encoded protein: CASSPRDDSYNEQFF.

V gene TRBV27 combines with J gene TRBJ2-1; D is ambiguous. CDR1 MNHEY and CDR2 SMNVEV come from the germline V gene (reference sequence). V gave up 3 bases and J gave up 5 bases, with 14 bases separating them. The CDR3 sequence is 15 residues long. CDR3 coding DNA: TGTGCCAGCAGTTTGAGGTCTGTGGTAGACAATGAGCAGTTCTTC. This translates into CASSLRSVVDNEQFF.

The CDR3 protein is CASRDRDRSSYEQYF. Written as DNA, the CDR3 is TGCGCCAGCAGAGACCGGGACAGGAGCTCCTACGAGCAGTACTTC. The chain links TRBV10-2 to TRBJ2-7, with TRBD1 identical over 8 bases. Per germline, CDR1 WSHSY and CDR2 SAAADI. After removal of 6 bases from V and 0 bases from J, the junction contained 7 bases not matched to a gene. CDR3 length: 15 residues.

A few counts support this clonotype. The V gene is TRBV9, the J gene TRBJ1-1; D call uncertain. CDR1 and CDR2 from the germline V gene are SGDLS and YYNGEE. CDR3 length: 13 residues. Trimming pared 3 bases from V and 6 bases from J, leaving 12 bases between. The CDR3 spells CASSARLGAEAFF. In DNA form, the CDR3 reads TGTGCCAGCAGCGCCAGACTTGGGGCTGAAGCTTTCTTT.

This clonotype was seen many times. The chain uses TRBV7-2 and TRBJ2-3; tentatively, D is TRBD2 (7 bases). Between the trimmed V and J ends, which lost 5 bases and 2 bases, there was a span of 20 bases. The CDR3 is made up of 17 amino acids. Germline loops: CDR1 SGHTA, CDR2 FQGNSA. The CDR3 nucleotides are TGTGCCAGCAGCCCTAGGGGGGGGTTACCCTTCACAGATACGCAGTATTTT. Translating gives CASSPRGGLPFTDTQYF.

The chain couples TRBV5-6 to TRBJ2-7; D not resolved. CDR1 and CDR2 from the germline V gene are SGHDT and YYEEEE. V was shortened by 3 bases and J by 4 bases, with 8 bases between the two germline ends. The CDR3 has 12 residues. The CDR3 is CASSSMGYEQYV. The CDR3 nucleotides read TGTGCCAGCAGCTCCATGGGGTACGAGCAGTACGTC.

This clonotype was seen a handful of times. The chain has TRBV24-1 and TRBJ2-2; D gene uncertain. The V gene lost 4 bases and the J gene lost 2 bases, with 16 bases spanning the gap. The CDR3 spans 17 residues. Germline assignment: CDR1 KGHDR and CDR2 SFDVKD. The CDR3 is CATSERLGRLNTGELFF. The CDR3 nucleotides are TGTGCCACCAGTGAGCGTCTCGGACGGCTAAACACCGGGGAGCTGTTTTTT.

Worth noting for this clonotype: The CDR3 does not end in the conserved phenylalanine or tryptophan, so this is likely a read error. The V call is TRBV12-3 or TRBV12-4, the J call TRBJ1-1; 9 nucleotides align to TRBD1. The CDR3 runs to 15 residues. The junction had 8 bases not matched to a gene; V was cut back by 5 bases and J by 4 bases. CDR3 sequence reads: CASSPGGQGLTEAFL. CDR3 DNA: TGTGCCAGCAGTCCTGGGGGACAGGGACTCACTGAAGCTTTCCTT.

At least ten counts were recorded for this clonotype. CDR3 residues: CASSPPGGSNSPLHF. The CDR3 DNA sequence: TGTGCCAGCAGCCCACCAGGCGGATCTAATTCACCCCTCCACTTT. This sequence joins TRBV7-8 and TRBJ1-6, with D unclear. Looked up from germline, CDR1 is SGHVS and CDR2 is FQNEAQ. Trimming removed 5 bases from V and 6 bases from J, with 14 bases in between. CDR3 size: 15 residues.

In this sample, this clonotype turned up a few times. The V gene is TRBV5-6, the J gene TRBJ1-1; D gene unclear. This CDR3 is 16 amino acids long. From germline, CDR1 is SGHDT and CDR2 YYEEEE. V was pared by 5 bases and J by 2 bases, with 19 bases between. The CDR3 is CASSHQTSLLNTEAFF. CDR3 sequence (DNA): TGTGCCAGCAGTCACCAGACGTCTTTACTCAACACTGAAGCTTTCTTT.

This clonotype was observed a few times. The chain carries TRBV2 and TRBJ2-3, with a tentative D call TRBD2 (6 bases). In germline, CDR1 is SNHLY, CDR2 FYNNEI. CDR3 size: 15 residues. The V end was cut by 7 bases, the J end by 3 bases, with 17 bases between. The CDR3, as DNA: TGTGCCAGCACCCACCCGGGACTTCAGACAGATACGCAGTATTTT. Residues: CASTHPGLQTDTQYF.

Only a few counts were recorded for this clonotype. Written as DNA, the CDR3 is TGTGCCAGCAGTTTCCGATCTCTGGGGGTAAAAGAGACCCAGTACTTC. The encoded protein is CASSFRSLGVKETQYF. The chain carries TRBV7-9 and TRBJ2-5; the D gene could be TRBD1 or TRBD2 (5 bases each). The CDR3 sequence is 16 residues long. Germline CDR1 SEHNR, CDR2 FQNEAQ (reference sequence). With 6 bases removed from V and 3 bases from J, the gap between germline ends came to 20 bases. Using reference TRBV7-9 and TRBJ2-5 for the parts outside the CDR3, the full variable domain is DTGVSQNPRHKITKRGQNVTFRCDPISEHNRLYWYRQTLGQGPEFLTYFQNEAQLEKSRLLSDRFSAERPKGSFSTLEIQRTEQGDSAMYLCASSFRSLGVKETQYFGPGTRLLVL.

The chain links TRBV7-2 to TRBJ2-5, with 9 bases fitting TRBD2. The CDR3 extends over 15 amino acids. The V gene end was trimmed by 2 bases and the J gene end by 5 bases; junction bases not matched to a gene: 6. Germline loops: CDR1 SGHTA, CDR2 FQGNSA. CDR3 nucleotide sequence: TGTGCCAGCAGCTTAAGCGGGGGGCAGGGGGAGACCCAGTACTTC. It specifies CASSLSGGQGETQYF.

This clonotype was detected a few times. The chain links TRBV7-3 to TRBJ2-3; 8 bases fit TRBD2. The CDR3 totals 15 residues. The germline CDR1 and CDR2 sequences are SGHTA and FQGTGA. With 5 bases clipped from V and 5 bases from J, the junction kept 9 bases outside the gene matches. This CDR3 is CASSQRGGSKDTQYF. CDR3 nucleotide sequence: TGTGCCAGCAGCCAACGGGGGGGGTCTAAAGATACGCAGTATTTT. Full variable domain (outside the CDR3, taken from reference TRBV7-3 and TRBJ2-3): GAGVSQTPSNKVTEKGKYVELRCDPISGHTALYWYRQSLGQGPEFLIYFQGTGAADDSGLPNDRFFAVRPEGSVSTLKIQRTERGDSAVYLCASSQRGGSKDTQYFGPGTRLTVL.

This clonotype was found many times. V and J are TRBV28 and TRBJ2-7; the D call may be TRBD1 or TRBD2 (5 bases each). CDR3 length: 13 residues. With 6 bases removed from V and 7 bases from J, the gap between germline ends came to 16 bases. CDR1 is MDHEN, CDR2 SYDVKM, per germline. The CDR3 DNA reads TGTGCCAGCAGGGGGACCACTCACGGGGAGCAGTACGTC. Residues: CASRGTTHGEQYV.

On this clonotype: A read error is possible here, since a much larger clone lies one base away. The rearrangement uses TRBV7-6 and TRBJ1-2, with D maybe TRBD1 (5 bases). The CDR3 loop spans 13 amino acids. Germline V gene data show CDR1 as SGHVS and CDR2 as FNYEAQ. Trimming removed 2 bases from V and 3 bases from J, with 7 bases in between. CDR3 DNA: TGTGCCAGCAGCTTATTACAGGACTATGGCTACACCTTC. It specifies CASSLLQDYGYTF. Supplemented by reference TRBV7-6 and TRBJ1-2, the full variable domain reads GAGVSQSPRYKVTKRGQDVALRCDPISGHVSLYWYRQALGQGPEFLTYFNYEAQQDKSGLPNDRFSAERPEGSISTLTIQRTEQRDSAMYRCASSLLQDYGYTFGSGTRLTVV.

This clonotype has just a few counts. This chain joins TRBV12-3 or TRBV12-4 and TRBJ2-1, with 9 bases that match TRBD1. Losses at the gene ends were 6 bases for V and 9 bases for J; bases not matched to a gene: 12. This CDR3 spans 15 amino acids. The CDR3 region has the DNA TGTGCCAGCAGACCCCCGGGACAGGGTCCAGGTGAGCAGTTCTTC. Translation: CASRPPGQGPGEQFF.

This clonotype was observed a handful of times. The chain links TRBV7-3 to TRBJ2-3; 11 bases match TRBD2. The ends lost 2 bases at V and 5 bases at J; junction bases unmatched: 6. CDR1 and CDR2 (germline): SGHTA, FQGTGA. The CDR3 spans 16 residues. In DNA, the CDR3 is TGTGCCAGCAGCTTATTTCTAGCGGGGGGAAGAGATACGCAGTATTTT. Amino acid sequence: CASSLFLAGGRDTQYF.